Presented here are 25 T cell receptor beta chains from one specimen sequenced in a study of cytomegalovirus exposure and HLA in healthy donors. Use of 60 Vbeta and 13 Jbeta primers characterized the PCR. Using immunoSEQ multiplex PCR, the repertoire was profiled, and TCRdb retains in-frame clones only, with some absent. This sample carries roughly 110,000 clones, 65% to 80% of them seen once, and the ten largest clones take approximately 4.2%. Material: PBMCs. These receptor sequences come from a male donor in good health and CMV-seronegative.

This clone was detected only a few times. The chain joins TRBV6-1 to TRBJ2-1; 9 bases are a match to TRBD2. Germline CDR1 is MNHNS and CDR2 is SASEGT. Trimming took 7 bases from V and 10 from J; bases not matched to a gene: 8. The length of the CDR3 is 13 residues. The CDR3: CASTPGLAGEQFF. The DNA of the CDR3 is TGTGCCAGCACCCCGGGACTAGCTGGGGAGCAGTTCTTC.

This clone was recorded a few times. The genes are TRBV5-1 and TRBJ1-5, with no clear D. CDR3 length: 15 residues. Germline lookup yields CDR1 SGHRS and CDR2 YFSETQ. The V and J ends lost 1 base and 1 base respectively, with 9 bases between them. The CDR3 DNA reads as TGCGCCAGCAGCTTGAGCGGCCCGAGCAATCAGCCCCAGCATTTT. Its protein product is CASSLSGPSNQPQHF.

The V and J genes are TRBV5-1 and TRBJ1-2; D ambiguous. Trimming shortened V by 0 bases and J by 0 bases, and 6 bases separated the two germline ends. The length of the CDR3 is 14 residues. Germline V gene sequence: CDR1 SGHRS, CDR2 YFSETQ. The CDR3: CASSLDLANYGYTF. DNA for the CDR3: TGCGCCAGCAGCTTGGACTTAGCTAACTATGGCTACACCTTC.

The V call is TRBV11-2, the J call TRBJ1-2, with D possibly TRBD1 on 6 matching bases. The V gene lost 5 bases and the J gene lost 9 bases, with 19 bases spanning the gap. Germline V gene data show CDR1 as SGHAT and CDR2 as FQNNGV. This CDR3 is built from 14 residues. The CDR3 sequence: CASSPPTGGERYTF. In DNA form, the CDR3 reads TGTGCCAGCAGCCCCCCGACAGGCGGTGAACGCTACACCTTC.

Only a few counts were recorded for this clone. The chain couples TRBV6-4 to TRBJ1-4, with 10 bases lining up with TRBD1. Germline CDR1 MRHNA, CDR2 SNTAGT. V shed 0 bases, J shed 10 bases, and the junction held 5 bases outside the gene matches. The CDR3 is 15 residues long. The CDR3 nucleotides read TGTGCCAGCAGTGACTCGGGGACAGGGGACGGAAAACTGTTTTTT. This gives the protein CASSDSGTGDGKLFF.

This chain links TRBV5-8 with TRBJ2-7; weak D call: TRBD1 (6 bases). The V gene's germline CDR1 is SGHTS and CDR2 YDEGEE. This CDR3 contains 16 residues. Trimming removed 0 bases from V and 5 bases from J, with 18 bases in between. CDR3 sequence reads: CASSLGVRGSINEQYF. As DNA, the CDR3 is TGTGCCAGCAGCTTGGGGGTCAGGGGTTCAATAAACGAGCAGTACTTC.

The chain couples TRBV18 to TRBJ2-5; no definite D call. The CDR3 sequence is 12 residues long. V lost 3 bases and J lost 5, with 7 bases in between. CDR1 and CDR2 from the germline V gene are KGHSH and LQKENI. The CDR3 sequence is CASSPPFETQYF. The CDR3, as DNA: TGTGCCAGCTCACCCCCTTTCGAGACCCAGTACTTC.

The V call is TRBV20-1, the J call TRBJ2-7, with D perhaps TRBD1 (5 bases). In germline, CDR1 is DFQATT, CDR2 SNEGSKA (reference sequence). V was clipped by 5 bases and J by 6 bases, with 11 bases between them. The CDR3 consists of 11 residues. CDR3 amino acids: CSALGVGEQYF. The CDR3 region has the DNA TGCAGTGCTCTAGGGGTTGGCGAGCAGTACTTC.

The V call is TRBV7-2, the J call TRBJ2-7, with TRBD2 matching over 10 bases. After removal of 5 bases from V and 3 bases from J, the junction contained 4 bases not matched to a gene. CDR1 and CDR2 (germline): SGHTA, FQGNSA. The CDR3 length is 14 residues. CDR3 residues: CASSATSGIYEQYF. CDR3 coding DNA: TGTGCCAGCAGCGCTACTAGCGGGATCTACGAGCAGTACTTC. Combining the CDR3 with reference TRBV7-2 and TRBJ2-7 gives the whole variable domain GAGVSQSPSNKVTEKGKDVELRCDPISGHTALYWYRQSLGQGLEFLIYFQGNSAPDKSGLPSDRFSAERTGGSVSTLTIQRTQQEDSAVYLCASSATSGIYEQYFGPGTRLTVT.

J is TRBJ1-6 and V is TRBV6-6; 9 nucleotides agree with TRBD1. The V segment lost 11 bases and the J segment 4 bases; nucleotides outside the gene matches: 3. CDR3 length equals 13 residues. CDR1 MNHNY and CDR2 SVGAGI come from the germline V gene (reference sequence). The CDR3 nucleotides read TGTGCCGGACAGGGGATTTATAATTCACCCCTCCACTTT. It encodes CAGQGIYNSPLHF.

This clone appeared a single time. The chain carries TRBV19 and TRBJ2-1, with 10 bases fitting TRBD2. Trimming cost V 4 bases and J 6 bases; bases outside gene matches: 3. The CDR3 is made up of 14 amino acids. Germline lookup yields CDR1 LNHDA and CDR2 SQIVND (reference sequence). The CDR3 sequence is CASSRAGGGNEQFF. CDR3 nucleotide sequence: TGTGCCAGTAGTAGAGCGGGAGGGGGCAATGAGCAGTTCTTC.

This clone has more than one count but fewer than ten. V is TRBV21-1 and J is TRBJ2-3; the D call in the table, TRBD2, was not verified against the DNA. TRBV21-1 is reported as a pseudogene. CDR3 length: 17 residues. The CDR3 region is CASSILAGPTSTDTQYF. The CDR3 nucleotides are TGTGCCAGCAGCATATTAGCGGGACCAACTAGCACAGATACGCAGTATTTT.

The chain carries TRBV7-9 and TRBJ1-5; TRBD1 matches at 8 bases. V trimming: 5 bases; J trimming: 2 bases; junction bases outside the gene matches: 14. Germline V gives CDR1 SEHNR, CDR2 FQNEAQ (reference sequence). The CDR3 is 18 amino acids. The CDR3 DNA follows: TGTGCCAGCAGCACGGAGGACAGGGCAGACGTCGGCAATCAGCCCCAGCATTTT. It encodes CASSTEDRADVGNQPQHF.

J is TRBJ1-1 and V is TRBV7-9; TRBD1 might be the D (5 bases). CDR1 is SEHNR and CDR2 is FQNEAQ in the germline V gene (reference sequence). V lost 3 bases to trimming and J lost 11 bases, with 13 bases between them. The CDR3 is 12 residues long. The CDR3 DNA reads TGTGCCAGCAGCTTTTCGGGGGATTGGGCTTTCTTT. Protein: CASSFSGDWAFF.

This chain uses TRBV15 with TRBJ2-7; 11 positions agree with TRBD2. V lost 3 bases and J lost 1; bases outside the gene matches: 2. Germline values: CDR1 LNHNV, CDR2 YYDKDF (reference sequence). The CDR3 consists of 15 residues. The CDR3 reads CATSSGTSGSYEQYF. Written as DNA, the CDR3 is TGTGCCACCAGCAGCGGGACTAGCGGTTCCTACGAGCAGTACTTC.

The V and J genes are TRBV30 and TRBJ2-1; 12 bases agree with TRBD2. Germline-derived CDR1 and CDR2 are GTSNPN and SVGIG (reference sequence). The CDR3 length is 14 residues. V trimming: 4 bases; J trimming: 10 bases; junction bases outside the gene matches: 8. The CDR3 region is CAWNLLAGGWEQFF. The CDR3 nucleotides read TGTGCCTGGAACCTACTAGCGGGAGGATGGGAGCAGTTCTTC.

J is TRBJ2-1 and V is TRBV7-9; 7 nucleotides match TRBD2. Germline CDR1 SEHNR, CDR2 FQNEAQ (reference sequence). Trimming took 8 bases from V and 8 from J; bases not matched to a gene: 6. This CDR3 has 12 amino acids. This chain's CDR3 is CASRSGRDEQFF. CDR3 coding DNA: TGTGCCAGCCGCTCAGGGAGGGATGAGCAGTTCTTC. Filled out from reference TRBV7-9 and TRBJ2-1, the complete variable domain reads DTGVSQNPRHKITKRGQNVTFRCDPISEHNRLYWYRQTLGQGPEFLTYFQNEAQLEKSRLLSDRFSAERPKGSFSTLEIQRTEQGDSAMYLCASRSGRDEQFFGPGTRLTVL.

The V and J genes are TRBV27 and TRBJ1-1; D remains unclear. Germline CDR1 is MNHEY and CDR2 is SMNVEV (reference sequence). The ends were cut back, 2 bases at V and 5 bases at J, with 15 bases in the middle. This CDR3 is 15 amino acids long. The CDR3 coding sequence is TGTGCCAGCAGTTTAGGCCGAAGAGGGAGGACTGAAGCTTTCTTT. Protein product: CASSLGRRGRTEAFF.

The rearrangement joins TRBV7-9 to TRBJ1-5, with 7 bases that match TRBD1. The CDR3 is made up of 19 amino acids. Germline CDR1 SEHNR, CDR2 FQNEAQ (reference sequence). V dropped 1 base and J dropped 0; count of bases not matched to a gene: 12. CDR3 sequence (DNA): TGTGCCAGCAGCTTAGTGCCACTGGGACAGACTGTTAGCAATCAGCCCCAGCATTTT. Its protein product is CASSLVPLGQTVSNQPQHF.

In this sample, this clone turned up a few times. The CDR3 region is CASSQVGVWEQYF. The DNA of the CDR3 is TGCGCCAGCAGCCAAGTAGGGGTCTGGGAGCAGTACTTC. V gene TRBV4-1 combines with J gene TRBJ2-7, with D tentatively TRBD1 (5 bases). The germline V and J ends were trimmed by 1 base and 7 bases, with 11 bases remaining between them. The germline CDR1 and CDR2 sequences are MGHRA and YSYEKL. CDR3 length: 13 amino acids.

This clone occurred once. The chain has TRBV2 and TRBJ2-7; 11 nucleotides agree with TRBD2. CDR3 length: 15 residues. V shed 6 bases, J shed 2 bases, and the junction held 6 bases outside the gene matches. Germline V lookup: CDR1 SNHLY, CDR2 FYNNEI. The CDR3 DNA sequence: TGTGCCAGCAGGACCATTAGCGGGAGGGCCTACGAGCAGTACTTC. Translated: CASRTISGRAYEQYF.

This sequence joins TRBV7-9 and TRBJ2-3, with a possible D match to TRBD1 (5 bases). The CDR3 runs 14 residues. Trimming took 0 bases from V and 4 from J, leaving 8 bases between them. Germline lookup yields CDR1 SEHNR and CDR2 FQNEAQ (reference sequence). The CDR3 sequence: CASSLAQGADTQYF. In DNA form, the CDR3 reads TGTGCCAGCAGCTTAGCGCAGGGTGCAGATACGCAGTATTTT.

The chain is built from TRBV5-1 and TRBJ2-1, with 9 bases fitting TRBD2. This CDR3 comprises 15 residues. V gave up 5 bases and J gave up 4 bases; unmatched junction bases: 7. The germline CDR1 and CDR2 sequences are SGHRS and YFSETQ. The CDR3 sequence: CASRGASGEYNEQFF. The CDR3 region has the DNA TGCGCCAGCAGGGGGGCTAGCGGGGAGTACAATGAGCAGTTCTTC.

V gene TRBV6-1 combines with J gene TRBJ2-5; D is perhaps TRBD1 (6 bases). Trimming removed 5 bases at V and 5 bases at J, with 12 bases between. Germline loops: CDR1 MNHNS, CDR2 SASEGT. The CDR3 runs 13 residues. CDR3 residues: CASSSDSGETQYF. The CDR3 DNA reads TGTGCCAGCAGTTCGGACAGTGGGGAGACCCAGTACTTC.

V is TRBV6-4 and J is TRBJ1-4; D might be TRBD1 (6 bases). The CDR3 loop spans 10 amino acids. CDR1 is MRHNA, CDR2 SNTAGT, per germline. The V and J ends lost 9 bases and 15 bases respectively, with 14 bases between them. CDR3 coding DNA: TGTGCCAGGGCTGGACAGTCAATGTTTTTT. Its translation is CARAGQSMFF.